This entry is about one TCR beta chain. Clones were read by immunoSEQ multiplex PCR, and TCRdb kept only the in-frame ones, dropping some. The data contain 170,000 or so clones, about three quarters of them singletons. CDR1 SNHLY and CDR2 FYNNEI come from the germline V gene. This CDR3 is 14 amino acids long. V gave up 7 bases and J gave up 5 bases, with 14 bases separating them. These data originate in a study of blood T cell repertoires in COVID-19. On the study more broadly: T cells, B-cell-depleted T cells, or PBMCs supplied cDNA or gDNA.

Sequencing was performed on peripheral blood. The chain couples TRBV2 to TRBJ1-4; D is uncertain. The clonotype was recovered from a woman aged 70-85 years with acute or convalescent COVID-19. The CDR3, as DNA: TGTGCCAGCAATACCAATTCTAGGAATGAAAAACTGTTTTTT. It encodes CASNTNSRNEKLFF.